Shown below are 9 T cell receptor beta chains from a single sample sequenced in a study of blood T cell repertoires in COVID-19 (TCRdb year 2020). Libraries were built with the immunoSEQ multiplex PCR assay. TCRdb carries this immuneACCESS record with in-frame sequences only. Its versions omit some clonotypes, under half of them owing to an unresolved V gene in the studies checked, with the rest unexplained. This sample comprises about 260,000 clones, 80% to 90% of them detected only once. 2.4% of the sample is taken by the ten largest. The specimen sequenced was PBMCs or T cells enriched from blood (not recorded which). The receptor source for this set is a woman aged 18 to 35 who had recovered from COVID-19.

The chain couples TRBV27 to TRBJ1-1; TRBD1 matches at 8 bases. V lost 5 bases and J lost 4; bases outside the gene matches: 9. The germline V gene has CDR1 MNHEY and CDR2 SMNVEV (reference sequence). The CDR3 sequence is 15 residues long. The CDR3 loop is CASSRNLDRVTEAFF. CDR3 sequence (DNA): TGTGCCAGCAGTAGGAACTTGGACAGGGTCACTGAAGCTTTCTTT.

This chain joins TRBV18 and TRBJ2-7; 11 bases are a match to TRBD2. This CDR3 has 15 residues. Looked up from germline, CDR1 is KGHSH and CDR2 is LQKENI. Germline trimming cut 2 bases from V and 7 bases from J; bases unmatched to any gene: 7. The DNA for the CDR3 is TGTGCCAGCTCACCAACATTAGCGGGGGGGAATGAGCAGTACTTC. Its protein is CASSPTLAGGNEQYF.

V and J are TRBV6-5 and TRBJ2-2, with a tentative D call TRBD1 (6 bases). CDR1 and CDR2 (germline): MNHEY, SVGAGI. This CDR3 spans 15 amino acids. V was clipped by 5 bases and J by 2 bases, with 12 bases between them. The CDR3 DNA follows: TGTGCCAGCAGTCCTCGGACAGCAAACACCGGGGAGCTGTTTTTT. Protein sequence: CASSPRTANTGELFF.

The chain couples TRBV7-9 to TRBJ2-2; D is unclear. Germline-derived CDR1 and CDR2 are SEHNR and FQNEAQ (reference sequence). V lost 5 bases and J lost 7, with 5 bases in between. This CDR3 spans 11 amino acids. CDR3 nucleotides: TGTGCCAGCAGCCCCGTCGGGGAGCTGTTTTTT. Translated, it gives CASSPVGELFF.

The CDR3 is CASSRQGGLDEQFF. The CDR3 nucleotides read TGTGCCAGTAGTCGACAGGGAGGTCTGGATGAGCAGTTCTTC. The chain couples TRBV19 to TRBJ2-1; a possible D gene is TRBD1 (7 bases). The V end lost 5 bases, the J end lost 8 bases, and 16 bases lay between the germline ends. The CDR3 consists of 14 residues. Looked up from germline, CDR1 is LNHDA and CDR2 is SQIVND (reference sequence).

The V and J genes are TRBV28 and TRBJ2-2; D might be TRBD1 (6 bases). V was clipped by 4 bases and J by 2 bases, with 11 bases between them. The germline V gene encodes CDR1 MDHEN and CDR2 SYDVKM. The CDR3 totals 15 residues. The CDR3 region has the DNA TGTGCCAGCAGTTCAGCCGGGACAAACACCGGGGAGCTGTTTTTT. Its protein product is CASSSAGTNTGELFF.

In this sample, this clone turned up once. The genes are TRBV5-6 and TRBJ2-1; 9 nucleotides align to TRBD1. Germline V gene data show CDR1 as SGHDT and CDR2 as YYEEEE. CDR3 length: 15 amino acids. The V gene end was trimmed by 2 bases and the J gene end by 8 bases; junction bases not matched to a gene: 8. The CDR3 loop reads CASSFFWGQGDEQFF. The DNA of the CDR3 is TGTGCCAGCAGCTTTTTTTGGGGACAGGGCGATGAGCAGTTCTTC. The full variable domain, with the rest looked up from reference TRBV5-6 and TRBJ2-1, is DAGVTQSPTHLIKTRGQQVTLRCSPKSGHDTVSWYQQALGQGPQFIFQYYEEEERQRGNFPDRFSGHQFPNYSSELNVNALLLGDSALYLCASSFFWGQGDEQFFGPGTRLTVL.

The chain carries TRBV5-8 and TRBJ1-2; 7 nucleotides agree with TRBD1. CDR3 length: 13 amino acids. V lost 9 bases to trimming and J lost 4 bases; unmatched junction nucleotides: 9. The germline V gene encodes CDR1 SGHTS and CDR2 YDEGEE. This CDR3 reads CATLRGTVYGYTF. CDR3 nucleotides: TGTGCCACCCTAAGGGGGACAGTCTATGGCTACACCTTC.

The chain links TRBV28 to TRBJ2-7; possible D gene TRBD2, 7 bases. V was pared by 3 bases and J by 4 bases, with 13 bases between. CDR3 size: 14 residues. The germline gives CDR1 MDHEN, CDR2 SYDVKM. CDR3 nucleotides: TGTGCCAGCAGTTTCATAGGGGGGGCATACGAGCAGTACTTC. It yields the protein CASSFIGGAYEQYF.